This TCR beta chain comes out of a study of shared clonotypes between healthy human individuals. V was trimmed by 2 bases and J by 7 bases, leaving 8 bases between them. The germline V gene has CDR1 SEHNR and CDR2 FQNEAQ (reference sequence). CDR3 length equals 12 residues. This clone appeared a few times. Every immunoSEQ plate was one replicate of a subset's evenly spread DNA. Produced via immunoSEQ multiplex PCR; TCRdb's table is partial and in-frame only. This table holds about 2.4 million clones, more than 85% found once. The receptor's source is a man between 18 and 35 years old in good health. Some clones in this sample may be carry-over from other donors' samples. The chain joins TRBV7-9 to TRBJ1-2; D remains ambiguous. Sequencing was done on a sample of naive CD4+ T cells from PBMCs. The subset denotes: CD45RA+ positively selected. Written as DNA, the CDR3 is TGTGCCAGCAGCTTACTTCGGCTTGGCTACACCTTC. Its translation is CASSLLRLGYTF.